The rows below give T cell receptor beta chains drawn from one sample of a study of blood T cell repertoires in COVID-19. This table comes from immunoSEQ multiplex PCR, and its TCRdb copy is limited to in-frame clones, with some not included. The table shows 250,000 or so clones, with 91% occurring only once. Sequencing was done on a sample of PBMCs or T cells enriched from blood (not recorded which). These TCRs come from a man aged 40-50 years who had been exposed to COVID-19. The CDR3 runs from the conserved cysteine through the conserved F or W.

J,V,CDR3
TRBJ2-1,TRBV18,CASSPSVDSAGELYNEQFF
TRBJ1-2,TRBV7-9,CASSVSTYGYTF
TRBJ1-1,TRBV7-9,CASRGEVEAFF
TRBJ2-7,TRBV19,CASSITRQSEQYF
TRBJ2-7,TRBV7-3,CASSLAAGAHEQYF
TRBJ2-3,TRBV7-3,CASSPGLAGGGTQYF
TRBJ1-6,TRBV28,CASSLPRTFNYSPLHF
TRBJ1-2,TRBV9,CASSVGGGNYGYTF
TRBJ1-2,TRBV7-3,CARQGSDGYTF
TRBJ1-1,TRBV5-3,CARSFLDGPFENTEAFF
TRBJ2-7,TRBV3-1/TRBV3-2,CASSQTIAGGVYEQYF
TRBJ1-2,TRBV9,CASSVGTDEGGYTF
TRBJ2-2,TRBV24-1,CATSDLRGTSGRLAGELFF
TRBJ1-2,TRBV3-1/TRBV3-2,CASRDTGSLTSGYTF
TRBJ2-5,TRBV9,CASSSDRGPGETQYF
TRBJ2-7,TRBV7-9,CASSLSNSYEQYF
TRBJ2-1,TRBV19,CASSVWTNNEQFF
TRBJ1-2,TRBV13,CASSLVRTDNYGYTF
TRBJ2-2,TRBV29-1,CSATKKTGAGELFF
TRBJ2-2,TRBV6-5,CASNRLAGAGELFF
TRBJ1-1,TRBV10-3,CAISSTGPTEAFF
TRBJ1-3,TRBV19,CASQDGNTIYF
TRBJ1-1,TRBV30,CAWSDKGADANTEAFF
TRBJ2-1,TRBV6-6,CASSPNPSGREQFF
TRBJ2-7,TRBV19,CASSIPSGEQYF
TRBJ1-1,TRBV7-9,CASSLGTGKIGTFF
TRBJ2-3,TRBV29-1,CSVEGGPSGNTQYF